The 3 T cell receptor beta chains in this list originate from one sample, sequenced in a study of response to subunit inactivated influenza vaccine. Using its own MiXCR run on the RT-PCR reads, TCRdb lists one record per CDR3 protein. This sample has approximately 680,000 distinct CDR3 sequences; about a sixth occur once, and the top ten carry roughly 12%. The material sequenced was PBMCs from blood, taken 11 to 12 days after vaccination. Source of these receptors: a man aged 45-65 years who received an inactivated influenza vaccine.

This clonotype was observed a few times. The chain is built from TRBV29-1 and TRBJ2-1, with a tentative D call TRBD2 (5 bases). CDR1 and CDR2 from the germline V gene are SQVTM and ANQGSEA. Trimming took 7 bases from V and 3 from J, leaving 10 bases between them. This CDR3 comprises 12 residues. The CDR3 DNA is TGCAGCGCTTACGAGGGCTACAATGAGCAGTTCTTC. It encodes CSAYEGYNEQFF.

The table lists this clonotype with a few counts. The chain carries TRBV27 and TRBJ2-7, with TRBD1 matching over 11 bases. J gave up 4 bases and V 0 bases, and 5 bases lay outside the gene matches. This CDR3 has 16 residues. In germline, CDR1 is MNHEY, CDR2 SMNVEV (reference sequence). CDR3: CASSLSGGQGAYEQYF. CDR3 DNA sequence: TGTGCCAGCAGTTTATCGGGAGGACAGGGGGCTTACGAGCAGTACTTC.

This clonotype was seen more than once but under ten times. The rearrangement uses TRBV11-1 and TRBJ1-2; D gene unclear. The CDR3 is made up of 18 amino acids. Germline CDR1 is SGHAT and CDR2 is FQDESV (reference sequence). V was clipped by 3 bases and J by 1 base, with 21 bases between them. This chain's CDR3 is CASSLPYGQSLSNYGYTF. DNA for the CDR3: TGTGCCAGCAGCTTGCCGTACGGTCAGTCTCTAAGTAACTATGGCTACACCTTC.